These 3 T cell receptor beta chains share one sample of origin, sequenced in a study of patients and donors after allogeneic stem cell transplantation. TCRdb analysed the RT-PCR reads with MiXCR anew, one entry per CDR3 protein. The table lists hundreds of thousands of distinct CDR3 sequences, 16% of them singletons, with around 7.9% in the top ten. The sequenced sample was blood, either unsorted or a sorted T cell fraction (not recorded which). The receptors were gathered from a human donor who was either an allogeneic HSCT recipient or a stem cell or donor lymphocyte infusion donor (not recorded which). It is not recorded whose cells these are; they may come from a transplant donor.

This clonotype occurred a few times. The rearrangement joins TRBV4-2 to TRBJ2-1; the match to TRBD2 covers 10 bases. CDR3 size: 16 residues. Losses at the gene ends were 2 bases for V and 8 bases for J; bases not matched to a gene: 9. Germline lookup yields CDR1 LGHNA and CDR2 YNFKEQ. CDR3: CASSQSPSGSGYEQFF. In nucleotides, the CDR3 is TGTGCCAGCAGCCAATCCCCTAGCGGGAGTGGGTATGAGCAGTTCTTC.

This sequence joins TRBV27 and TRBJ1-6; weak D call: TRBD1 (6 bases). Germline CDR1 MNHEY, CDR2 SMNVEV (reference sequence). Trimming stripped 1 base from V and 12 bases from J, with 19 bases between. CDR3 length: 16 residues. The DNA for the CDR3 is TGTGCCAGCAGTTTATACCCACCGCGGGGGGCCGAACCCCTCCACTTT. It encodes CASSLYPPRGAEPLHF.

This clonotype was recorded a few times. The V call is TRBV20-1, the J call TRBJ1-6; perhaps TRBD1 as D (5 bases). Germline lookup yields CDR1 DFQATT and CDR2 SNEGSKA (reference sequence). The CDR3 totals 18 residues. V was pared by 0 bases and J by 8 bases, with 23 bases between. The CDR3: CSARDGTLGTVHYSPLHF. CDR3 sequence (DNA): TGCAGTGCTAGAGACGGAACACTTGGGACTGTTCATTATTCACCCCTCCACTTT.